This T cell receptor beta chain is drawn from a study of cytomegalovirus exposure and HLA in healthy donors. The primer mix had 60 Vbeta and 13 Jbeta primers. Clones were read by immunoSEQ multiplex PCR, and TCRdb kept only the in-frame ones, dropping some. The repertoire includes a few hundred thousand clones, around 86% of them detected once, and roughly 10% sits in the top ten. The CDR3 has 13 residues. Germline trimming cut 6 bases from V and 7 bases from J; bases unmatched to any gene: 11. Germline assignment: CDR1 SQVTM and CDR2 ANQGSEA. This TCR came from a woman aged 50 to 60 in good health and CMV-seropositive. Sequencing used PBMCs. This chain joins TRBV29-1 and TRBJ1-1, with TRBD1 matching over 7 bases. For the CDR3, the DNA is TGCAGCGTCTCGACAGGGTTCGGTTTTGAAGCTTTCTTT. Translation gives CSVSTGFGFEAFF.